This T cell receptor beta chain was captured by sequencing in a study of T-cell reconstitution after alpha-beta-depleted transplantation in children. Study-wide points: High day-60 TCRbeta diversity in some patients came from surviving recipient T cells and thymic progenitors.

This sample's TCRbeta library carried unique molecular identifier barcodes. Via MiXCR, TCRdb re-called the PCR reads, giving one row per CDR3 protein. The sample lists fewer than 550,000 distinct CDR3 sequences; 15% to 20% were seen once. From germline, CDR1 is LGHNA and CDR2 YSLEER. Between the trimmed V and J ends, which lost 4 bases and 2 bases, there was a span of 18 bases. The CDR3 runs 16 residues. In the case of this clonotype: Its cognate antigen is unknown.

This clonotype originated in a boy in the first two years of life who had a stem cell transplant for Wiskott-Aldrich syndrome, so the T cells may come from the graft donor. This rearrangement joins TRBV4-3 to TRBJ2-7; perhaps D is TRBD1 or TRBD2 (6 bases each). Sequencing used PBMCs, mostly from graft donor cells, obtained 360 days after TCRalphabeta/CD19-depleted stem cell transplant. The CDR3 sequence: CASSPGRTADTYEQYF. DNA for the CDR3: TGCGCCAGCAGCCCAGGGAGGACAGCGGATACCTACGAGCAGTACTTC.